This T cell receptor (beta chain) derives from a study of cytomegalovirus exposure and HLA in healthy donors. Whole-study context: Some 80 million unique TCRs from HLA-typed donors were held in an early data release.

The CDR3 extends over 17 amino acids. The V gene's germline CDR1 is LNHNV and CDR2 YYDKDF (reference sequence). Trimming took 4 bases from V and 5 from J; bases not matched to a gene: 12. Notes on this clone: As yet, its antigen is unknown.

Study results and caveats: The study listed under 200 cytomegalovirus-associated TCR beta chains. A reported reduction in N-insertions relative to the roughly 670-donor mean was seen in an Asian-associated ancestry cluster in a later analysis.

PCR used 60 Vbeta primers and 13 Jbeta primers. TCRdb's copy holds only in-frame clones and misses some; the assay was immunoSEQ multiplex PCR. The table shows 150,000 to 200,000 clones, with roughly 80% occurring only once. The chain couples TRBV15 to TRBJ2-7; TRBD2 matches 12 bases. The source of this sequence is a woman aged 18-29 years in good health and CMV-seronegative. The specimen sequenced was PBMCs. The CDR3 DNA sequence: TGTGCCACCAGCAAAGGTACTAGCGGGAGGAGGGAGGACGAGCAGTACTTC. As protein: CATSKGTSGRREDEQYF. Together with reference TRBV15 and TRBJ2-7, the CDR3 gives the full variable domain: DAMVIQNPRYQVTQFGKPVTLSCSQTLNHNVMYWYQQKSSQAPKLLFHYYDKDFNNEADTPDNFQSRRPNTSFCFLDIRSPGLGDTAMYLCATSKGTSGRREDEQYFGPGTRLTVT.